This T cell receptor beta chain was documented in a study of T cells in women clearing cervical HPV infection. Study information: Controls were women whose single incident HPV16 infection cleared within 12 months without precancer or cancer. Cases' blood sampling followed lesion detection by median approximately 150 days (90 to 200).

Notes on the study in general: Richness plus V gene abundances separated cases from controls with AUC approximately 0.78.

With respect to this clone: As yet, its antigen is unknown. The read terminates 3 residues before the CDR3 end, so the remaining end is supplied by the germline J gene.

The germline CDR1 and CDR2 sequences are LNHDA and SQIVND (reference sequence). This CDR3 region has 16 residues. V was trimmed by 6 bases and J by 1 base, leaving 17 bases between them. The data were produced by immunoSEQ multiplex PCR, yet TCRdb's version contains in-frame clones alone and is incomplete. The ten most abundant clones cover 1.6% of a sample with nearly 35,000 clones. The chain carries TRBV19 and TRBJ2-3; D might be TRBD2 (6 bases). Sequenced sample: blood buffy coat. This TCR came from a woman aged 18 to 69 with a cervical HPV16 infection that either progressed to CIN3+ or cleared (not recorded which). This chain's CDR3 is CASRSRGPRGTDTQYF. The sequenced CDR3 bases are TGTGCCAGTAGATCGCGGGGCCCAAGGGGCACAGATACG.